What follows are 3 T cell receptor beta chains derived from one specimen sequenced in a study of spatial heterogeneity in lung cancer. A single record per CDR3 protein comes from TCRdb applying MiXCR to the 5' RACE reads. Altogether 3,000 to 3,500 distinct CDR3 sequences are present, 9.8% being singletons, with the ten largest covering 25% to 30%. The time point is: sample taken at primary tumor resection. Here the sequenced sample was normal lung tissue next to the tumor, taken at surgery. Every receptor here comes from a male donor with early-stage non-small cell lung cancer.

This clonotype has a handful of counts. The chain recombines TRBV7-3 with TRBJ2-1; TRBD2 agrees at 8 bases. Germline-derived CDR1 and CDR2 are SGHTA and FQGTGA. This CDR3 has 18 residues. Germline trimming cut 1 base from V and 0 bases from J; bases unmatched to any gene: 8. The CDR3 region is CASSLRVAGRSSYNEQFF. DNA of the CDR3: TGTGCCAGCAGCTTAAGAGTAGCGGGGAGGAGCTCCTACAATGAGCAGTTCTTC. Looking up the rest from reference TRBV7-3 and TRBJ2-1 gives the full variable domain: GAGVSQTPSNKVTEKGKYVELRCDPISGHTALYWYRQSLGQGPEFLIYFQGTGAADDSGLPNDRFFAVRPEGSVSTLKIQRTERGDSAVYLCASSLRVAGRSSYNEQFFGPGTRLTVL.

This clonotype has a count of ten or more. The chain carries TRBV9 and TRBJ1-2; a weak D match, TRBD1 (5 bases). The CDR3 is 13 residues long. V lost 3 bases, J lost 1 base, and 7 bases lay in between. The V gene's germline CDR1 is SGDLS and CDR2 YYNGEE. CDR3 amino acids: CASSADINYGYTF. DNA for the CDR3: TGTGCCAGCAGCGCGGACATTAACTATGGCTACACCTTC.

In this sample, this clonotype turned up many times. The genes are TRBV7-9 and TRBJ2-2; a weak D match, TRBD2 (5 bases). The V end lost 5 bases, the J end lost 5 bases, and 15 bases lay between the germline ends. The CDR3 is made up of 15 amino acids. From germline, CDR1 is SEHNR and CDR2 FQNEAQ (reference sequence). The CDR3 bases are TGTGCCAGCAGCCCGCTCGGGGTTCTGACCGGGGAGCTGTTTTTT. Protein: CASSPLGVLTGELFF.